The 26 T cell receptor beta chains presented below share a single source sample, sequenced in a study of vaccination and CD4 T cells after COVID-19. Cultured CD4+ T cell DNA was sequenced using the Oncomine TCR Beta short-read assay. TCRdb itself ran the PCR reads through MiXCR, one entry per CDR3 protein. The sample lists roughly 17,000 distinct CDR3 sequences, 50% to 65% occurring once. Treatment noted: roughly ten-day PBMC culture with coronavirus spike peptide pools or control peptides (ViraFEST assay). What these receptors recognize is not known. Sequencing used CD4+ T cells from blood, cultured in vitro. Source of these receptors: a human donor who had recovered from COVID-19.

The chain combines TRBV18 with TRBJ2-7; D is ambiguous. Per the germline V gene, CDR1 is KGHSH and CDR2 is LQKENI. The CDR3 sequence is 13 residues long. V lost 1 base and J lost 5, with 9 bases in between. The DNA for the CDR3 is TGTGCCAGCTCACCACGACCACCGGACGAGCAGTACTTC. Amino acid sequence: CASSPRPPDEQYF.

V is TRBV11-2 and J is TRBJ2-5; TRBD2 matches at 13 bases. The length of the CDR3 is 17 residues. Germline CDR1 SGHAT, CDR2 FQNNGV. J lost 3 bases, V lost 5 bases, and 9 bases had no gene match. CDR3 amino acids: CASSRGVGTSGEETQYF. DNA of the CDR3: TGTGCCAGCAGCCGGGGGGTGGGGACTAGCGGGGAAGAGACCCAGTACTTC.

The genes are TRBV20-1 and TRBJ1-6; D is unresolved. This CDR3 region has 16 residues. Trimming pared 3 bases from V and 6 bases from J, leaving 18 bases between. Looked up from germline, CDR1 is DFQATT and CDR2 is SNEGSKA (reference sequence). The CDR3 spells CSARVLPGIINSPLHF. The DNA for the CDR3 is TGCAGTGCTAGGGTTTTGCCAGGAATAATTAATTCACCCCTCCACTTT.

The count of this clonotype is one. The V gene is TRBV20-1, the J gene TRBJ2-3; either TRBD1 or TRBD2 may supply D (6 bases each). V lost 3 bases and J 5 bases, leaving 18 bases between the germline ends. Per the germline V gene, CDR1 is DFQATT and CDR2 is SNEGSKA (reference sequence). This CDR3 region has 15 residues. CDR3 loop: CSASRGQGTGDTQYF. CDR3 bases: TGCAGTGCTAGTCGGGGGCAGGGCACTGGAGATACGCAGTATTTT.

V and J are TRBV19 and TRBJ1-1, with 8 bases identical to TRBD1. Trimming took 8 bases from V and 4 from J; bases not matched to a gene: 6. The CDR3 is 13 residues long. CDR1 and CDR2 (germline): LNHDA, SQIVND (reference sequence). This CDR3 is CASFGQGSTEAFF. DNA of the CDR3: TGTGCCAGTTTCGGACAGGGTAGCACTGAAGCTTTCTTT.

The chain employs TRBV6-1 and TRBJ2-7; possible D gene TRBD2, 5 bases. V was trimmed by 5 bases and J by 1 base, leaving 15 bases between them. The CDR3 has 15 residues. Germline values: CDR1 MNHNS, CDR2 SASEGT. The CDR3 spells CASSLGGLKSYEQYF. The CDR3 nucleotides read TGTGCCAGCAGTCTCGGAGGTCTGAAGTCCTACGAGCAGTACTTC.

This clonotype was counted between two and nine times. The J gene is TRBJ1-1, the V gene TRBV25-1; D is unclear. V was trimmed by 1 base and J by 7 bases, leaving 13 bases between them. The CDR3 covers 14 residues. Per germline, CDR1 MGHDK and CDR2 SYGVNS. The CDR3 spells CASSEFGSPSEAFF. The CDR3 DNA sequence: TGTGCCAGCAGTGAATTTGGGTCCCCAAGTGAAGCTTTCTTT.

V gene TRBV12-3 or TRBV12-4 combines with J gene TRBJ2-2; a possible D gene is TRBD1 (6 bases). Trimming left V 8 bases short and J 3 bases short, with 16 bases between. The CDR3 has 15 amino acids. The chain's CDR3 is CASRPGRGDTGELFF. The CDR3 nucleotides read TGTGCCAGCCGTCCAGGCAGGGGCGACACCGGGGAGCTGTTTTTT.

The CDR3 region is CASSPGDYQGETQYF. The CDR3 DNA reads TGCGCCAGCAGCCCAGGGGACTATCAGGGGGAGACCCAGTACTTC. The chain combines TRBV5-1 with TRBJ2-5, with D tentatively TRBD2 (7 bases). V shed 4 bases and J shed 5 bases, with 18 bases lying between them. Looked up from germline, CDR1 is SGHRS and CDR2 is YFSETQ. The CDR3 is 15 residues long.

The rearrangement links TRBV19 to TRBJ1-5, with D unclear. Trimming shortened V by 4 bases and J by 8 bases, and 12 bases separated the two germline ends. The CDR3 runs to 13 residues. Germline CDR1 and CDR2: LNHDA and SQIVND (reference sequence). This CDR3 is CASSTLRGEPQHF. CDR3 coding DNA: TGTGCCAGTAGTACGTTACGCGGAGAGCCCCAGCATTTT.

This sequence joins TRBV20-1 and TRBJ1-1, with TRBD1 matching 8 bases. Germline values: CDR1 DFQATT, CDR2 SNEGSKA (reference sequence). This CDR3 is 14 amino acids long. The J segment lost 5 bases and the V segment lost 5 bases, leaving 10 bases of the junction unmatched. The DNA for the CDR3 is TGCAGTGCTGGGGGCGGGACAGGTATAACTGAAGCTTTCTTT. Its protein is CSAGGGTGITEAFF.

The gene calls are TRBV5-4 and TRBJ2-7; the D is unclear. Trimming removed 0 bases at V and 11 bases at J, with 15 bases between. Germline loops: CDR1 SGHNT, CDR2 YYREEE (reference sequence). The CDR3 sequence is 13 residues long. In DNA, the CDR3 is TGTGCCAGCAGCTTGGGAACCGGAGATGTGGAGTACTTC. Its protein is CASSLGTGDVEYF.

The DNA of the CDR3 is TGTGCCAGCAGCAATAGACCAGCCGTCAATCAGCCCCAGCATTTT. Protein: CASSNRPAVNQPQHF. The rearrangement uses TRBV2 and TRBJ1-5; D remains unclear. Trimming took off 6 bases at V and 3 bases at J, with 15 bases between the two ends. Germline V gives CDR1 SNHLY, CDR2 FYNNEI. The CDR3 is 15 amino acids.

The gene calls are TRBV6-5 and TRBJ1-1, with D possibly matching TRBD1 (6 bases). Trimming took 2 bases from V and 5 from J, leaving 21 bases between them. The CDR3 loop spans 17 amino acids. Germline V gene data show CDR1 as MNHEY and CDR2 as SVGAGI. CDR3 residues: CASSYAKSWGARTEAFF. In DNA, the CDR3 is TGTGCCAGCAGTTACGCCAAGTCGTGGGGGGCGAGGACTGAAGCTTTCTTT.

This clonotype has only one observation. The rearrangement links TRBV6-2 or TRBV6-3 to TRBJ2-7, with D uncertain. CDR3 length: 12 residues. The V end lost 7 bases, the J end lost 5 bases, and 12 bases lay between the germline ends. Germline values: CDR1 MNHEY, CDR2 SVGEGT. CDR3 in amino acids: CASTPTVDEQYF. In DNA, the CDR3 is TGTGCCAGCACCCCCACGGTCGACGAGCAGTACTTC.

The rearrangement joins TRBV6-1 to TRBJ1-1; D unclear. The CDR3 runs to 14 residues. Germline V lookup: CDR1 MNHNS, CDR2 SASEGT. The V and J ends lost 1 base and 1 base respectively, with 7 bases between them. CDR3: CASSEGRWNTEAFF. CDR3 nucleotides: TGTGCCAGCAGTGAAGGACGCTGGAACACTGAAGCTTTCTTT.

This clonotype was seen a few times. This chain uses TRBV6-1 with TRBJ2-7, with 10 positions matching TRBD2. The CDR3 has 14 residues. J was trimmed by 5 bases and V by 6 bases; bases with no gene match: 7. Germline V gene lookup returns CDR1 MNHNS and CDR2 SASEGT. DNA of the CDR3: TGTGCCAGCAGAAGAGCGGGAGGGCCTGACGAGCAGTACTTC. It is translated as CASRRAGGPDEQYF.

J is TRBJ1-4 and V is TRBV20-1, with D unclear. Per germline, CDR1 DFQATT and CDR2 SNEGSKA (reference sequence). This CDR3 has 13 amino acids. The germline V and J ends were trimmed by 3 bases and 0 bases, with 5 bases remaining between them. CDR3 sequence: CSARHATNEKLFF. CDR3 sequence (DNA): TGCAGTGCTAGGCATGCAACTAATGAAAAACTGTTTTTT.

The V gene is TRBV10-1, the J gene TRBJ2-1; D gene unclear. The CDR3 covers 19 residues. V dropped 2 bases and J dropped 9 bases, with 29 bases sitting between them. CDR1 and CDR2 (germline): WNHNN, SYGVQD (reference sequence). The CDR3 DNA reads TGCGCCAGCAGTGAGATAGTCGGTGCGATGACTCAACGTTATGGTGAGCAGTTCTTC. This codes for CASSEIVGAMTQRYGEQFF.

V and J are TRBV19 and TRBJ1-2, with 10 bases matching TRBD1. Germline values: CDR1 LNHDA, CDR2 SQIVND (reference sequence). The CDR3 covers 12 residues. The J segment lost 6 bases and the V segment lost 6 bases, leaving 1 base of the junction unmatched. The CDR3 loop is CASRDRGHGYTF. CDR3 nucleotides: TGTGCCAGTAGAGACAGGGGGCATGGCTACACCTTC. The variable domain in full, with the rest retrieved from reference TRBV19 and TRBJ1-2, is DGGITQSPKYLFRKEGQNVTLSCEQNLNHDAMYWYRQDPGQGLRLIYYSQIVNDFQKGDIAEGYSVSREKKESFPLTVTSAQKNPTAFYLCASRDRGHGYTFGSGTRLTVV.

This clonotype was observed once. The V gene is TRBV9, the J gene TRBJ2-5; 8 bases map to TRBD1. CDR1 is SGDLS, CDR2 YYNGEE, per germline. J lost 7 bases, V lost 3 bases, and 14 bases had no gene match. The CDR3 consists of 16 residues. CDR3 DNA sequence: TGTGCCAGCAGCGCGGGGGTTAAGACAGGGGCGGGGACCCAGTACTTC. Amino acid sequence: CASSAGVKTGAGTQYF. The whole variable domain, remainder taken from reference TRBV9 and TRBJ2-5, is DSGVTQTPKHLITATGQRVTLRCSPRSGDLSVYWYQQSLDQGLQFLIQYYNGEERAKGNILERFSAQQFPDLHSELNLSSLELGDSALYFCASSAGVKTGAGTQYFGPGTRLLVL.

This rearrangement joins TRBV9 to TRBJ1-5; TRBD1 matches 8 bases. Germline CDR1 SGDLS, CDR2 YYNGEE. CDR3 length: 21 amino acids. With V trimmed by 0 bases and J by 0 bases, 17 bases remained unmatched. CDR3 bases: TGTGCCAGCAGCGTAGATCGGACAGGGACCATTCGCCCTAATAGCAATCAGCCCCAGCATTTT. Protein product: CASSVDRTGTIRPNSNQPQHF.

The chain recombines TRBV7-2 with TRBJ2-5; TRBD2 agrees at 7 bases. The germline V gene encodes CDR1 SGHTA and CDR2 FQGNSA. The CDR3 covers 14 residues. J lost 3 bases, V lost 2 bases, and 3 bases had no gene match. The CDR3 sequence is CASSLTLAEETQYF. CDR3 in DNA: TGTGCCAGCAGCTTAACCCTAGCGGAAGAGACCCAGTACTTC.

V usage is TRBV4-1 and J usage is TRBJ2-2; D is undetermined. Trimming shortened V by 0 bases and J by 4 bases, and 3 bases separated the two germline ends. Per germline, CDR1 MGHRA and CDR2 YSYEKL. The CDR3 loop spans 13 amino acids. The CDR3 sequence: CASSQDITGELFF. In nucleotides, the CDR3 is TGCGCCAGCAGCCAAGATATCACCGGGGAGCTGTTTTTT.

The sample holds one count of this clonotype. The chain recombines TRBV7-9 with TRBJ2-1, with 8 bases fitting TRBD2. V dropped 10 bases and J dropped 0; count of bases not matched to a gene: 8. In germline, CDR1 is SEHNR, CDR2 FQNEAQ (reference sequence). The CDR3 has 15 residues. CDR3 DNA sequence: TGTGCCACCTTTAGCGGGATCAGCTCCTACAATGAGCAGTTCTTC. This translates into CATFSGISSYNEQFF.

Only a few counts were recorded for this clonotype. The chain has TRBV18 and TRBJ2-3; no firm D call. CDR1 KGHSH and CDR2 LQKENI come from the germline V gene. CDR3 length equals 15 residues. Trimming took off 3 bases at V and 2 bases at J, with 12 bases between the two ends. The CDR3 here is CASSPLQVNTDTQYF. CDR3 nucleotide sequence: TGTGCCAGCTCACCCCTCCAGGTTAACACAGATACGCAGTATTTT.